Presented here are 20 T cell receptor beta chains from one specimen sequenced in a study of control samples from healthy donors and cancer patients. Method: immunoSEQ multiplex PCR; TCRdb's copy keeps in-frame clones and lacks some. The data show about 130,000 clones, around 96% seen once. The specimen sequenced was blood. The receptors derive from a man aged 30 to 45 in good health.

The chain recombines TRBV9 with TRBJ2-2; 10 nucleotides match TRBD1. Germline trimming cut 5 bases from V and 5 bases from J; bases unmatched to any gene: 3. From germline, CDR1 is SGDLS and CDR2 YYNGEE. This CDR3 has 14 residues. The DNA of the CDR3 is TGTGCCAGCAGGTGGGGACAGGGGACCGGGGAGCTGTTTTTT. Its protein is CASRWGQGTGELFF.

The chain combines TRBV27 with TRBJ2-7; the match to TRBD1 covers 10 bases. This CDR3 has 19 amino acids. Germline CDR1 and CDR2: MNHEY and SMNVEV (reference sequence). The junction had 22 bases not matched to a gene; V was cut back by 8 bases and J by 3 bases. The CDR3 loop is CASSLKPGQGSLHVYEQYF. In DNA form, the CDR3 reads TGTGCCAGCTCACTTAAACCGGGACAGGGGTCCCTCCACGTCTACGAGCAGTACTTC.

CDR3 loop: CASSTQGPQVLNTEAFF. The CDR3, as DNA: TGTGCCAGCAGTACGCAGGGTCCGCAGGTTTTGAACACTGAAGCTTTCTTT. J is TRBJ1-1 and V is TRBV27; D may be TRBD1 (5 bases). The V gene's germline CDR1 is MNHEY and CDR2 SMNVEV (reference sequence). V dropped 5 bases and J dropped 0 bases, with 19 bases sitting between them. This CDR3 contains 17 residues.

The V and J genes are TRBV10-3 and TRBJ1-6, with D uncertain. Trimming took off 6 bases at V and 8 bases at J, with 11 bases between the two ends. The CDR3 is 13 residues long. The germline V gene has CDR1 ENHRY and CDR2 SYGVKD. This CDR3 is CAIRGRVDSPLHF. The CDR3 DNA reads TGTGCCATCAGAGGTAGAGTAGATTCACCCCTCCACTTT.

The chain uses TRBV5-5 and TRBJ1-1; 8 bases are a match to TRBD1. Germline V CDR1 and CDR2: SGHKS, YYEKEE (reference sequence). Trimming at V came to 3 bases and at J to 5 bases, leaving 6 bases not matched to a gene. CDR3 length equals 14 residues. The chain's CDR3 is CASSSGQGRTEAFF. Here the CDR3 DNA reads TGTGCCAGCAGCTCTGGACAGGGTCGAACTGAAGCTTTCTTT. Looking up the rest from reference TRBV5-5 and TRBJ1-1 gives the full variable domain: DAGVTQSPTHLIKTRGQQVTLRCSPISGHKSVSWYQQVLGQGPQFIFQYYEKEERGRGNFPDRFSARQFPNYSSELNVNALLLGDSALYLCASSSGQGRTEAFFGQGTRLTVV.

The chain has TRBV30 and TRBJ2-7, with a weak D call TRBD1 (9 bases). The germline V gene has CDR1 GTSNPN and CDR2 SVGIG (reference sequence). The CDR3 is 14 residues long. V shed 4 bases and J shed 5 bases, with 18 bases lying between them. CDR3 coding DNA: TGTGCCTGGACCGGGGGGGGGACAGGGAACGAGCAGTACTTC. Its translation is CAWTGGGTGNEQYF.

This rearrangement joins TRBV10-2 to TRBJ1-1, with D possibly TRBD1 on 6 matching bases. CDR1 and CDR2 from the germline V gene are WSHSY and SAAADI. This CDR3 is built from 14 residues. Between the trimmed V and J ends, which lost 2 bases and 1 base, there was a span of 8 bases. Here the CDR3 reads CASSEGQPNTEAFF. DNA for the CDR3: TGCGCCAGCAGTGAGGGACAGCCGAACACTGAAGCTTTCTTT.

The V gene is TRBV5-1, the J gene TRBJ2-7, with D tentatively TRBD1 (6 bases). Per the germline V gene, CDR1 is SGHRS and CDR2 is YFSETQ. CDR3 length equals 14 residues. V lost 3 bases and J 3 bases, leaving 13 bases between the germline ends. The CDR3 sequence is CASSSFTGLYEQYF. In DNA form, the CDR3 reads TGCGCCAGCAGCTCATTTACAGGGCTCTACGAGCAGTACTTC.

This chain connects TRBV10-3 to TRBJ1-1; a weak D match, TRBD1 (6 bases). This CDR3 region has 14 residues. Between the trimmed V and J ends, which lost 6 bases and 1 base, there was a span of 12 bases. Germline lookup yields CDR1 ENHRY and CDR2 SYGVKD. CDR3 coding DNA: TGTGCCATCAGCACGACAGGAGAGAACACTGAAGCTTTCTTT. This translates into CAISTTGENTEAFF.

The chain uses TRBV5-8 and TRBJ2-7, with 7 bases that match TRBD1. Germline V gives CDR1 SGHTS, CDR2 YDEGEE. The CDR3 loop spans 15 amino acids. V shed 4 bases, J shed 0 bases, and the junction held 7 bases outside the gene matches. The CDR3 sequence: CASSPSRDSSYEQYF. The CDR3 region has the DNA TGTGCCAGCAGCCCAAGCCGGGACAGCTCCTACGAGCAGTACTTC.

The gene calls are TRBV28 and TRBJ2-7; TRBD2 matches 9 bases. The CDR3 is 13 amino acids. Per germline, CDR1 MDHEN and CDR2 SYDVKM. V lost 6 bases and J lost 2; bases outside the gene matches: 2. The CDR3 here is CASRASGAYEQYF. CDR3 DNA: TGTGCCAGCAGGGCTAGCGGGGCCTACGAGCAGTACTTC.

The chain combines TRBV6-6 with TRBJ2-7; 9 nucleotides agree with TRBD2. The germline V gene encodes CDR1 MNHNY and CDR2 SVGAGI (reference sequence). V lost 0 bases and J lost 3; bases outside the gene matches: 3. The CDR3 consists of 15 residues. In DNA, the CDR3 is TGTGCCAGCAGTTACTCCAGCGGGGGGATCTACGAGCAGTACTTC. It yields the protein CASSYSSGGIYEQYF.

This chain connects TRBV13 to TRBJ1-1; D is possibly TRBD1 (5 bases). CDR3 length: 14 residues. Germline assignment: CDR1 PRHDT and CDR2 FYEKMQ (reference sequence). Deletions cut 5 bases from V and 4 bases from J, with 14 bases between. The CDR3 DNA reads as TGTGCCAGCAGCCCCGGGGGGAGGGGCACTGAAGCTTTCTTT. It specifies CASSPGGRGTEAFF.

This chain uses TRBV28 with TRBJ2-1; TRBD2 aligns across 10 bases. The CDR3 extends over 16 amino acids. J was trimmed by 9 bases and V by 2 bases; bases with no gene match: 10. Germline CDR1 reads MDHEN; CDR2 reads SYDVKM. In DNA, the CDR3 is TGTGCCAGCAGTTTACGACTAGCGGGCCTTAATACTGAGCAGTTCTTC. The encoded protein is CASSLRLAGLNTEQFF.

V is TRBV6-2 or TRBV6-3 and J is TRBJ2-6, with 8 bases aligning to TRBD1. The CDR3 has 20 residues. The junction had 10 bases not matched to a gene; V was cut back by 0 bases and J by 0 bases. Germline V gene data show CDR1 as MNHEY and CDR2 as SVGEGT. The DNA for the CDR3 is TGTGCCAGCAGTTACTCGAGTCCCGGGACAGGCCGCTCTGGGGCCAACGTCCTGACTTTC. Translating it yields CASSYSSPGTGRSGANVLTF.

This clone was counted once. The chain employs TRBV19 and TRBJ1-2; 7 bases align to TRBD1. The CDR3 runs 15 residues. The junction had 6 bases not matched to a gene; V was cut back by 3 bases and J by 2 bases. The germline CDR1 and CDR2 sequences are LNHDA and SQIVND (reference sequence). CDR3 loop: CASSITGTANYGYTF. CDR3 in DNA: TGTGCCAGTAGTATCACCGGGACAGCCAACTATGGCTACACCTTC.

The rearrangement links TRBV7-2 to TRBJ1-2, with D perhaps matching TRBD1 (5 bases). This CDR3 has 15 residues. Trimming cost V 2 bases and J 4 bases, with 14 bases left between them. Germline V CDR1 and CDR2: SGHTA, FQGNSA. In nucleotides, the CDR3 is TGTGCCAGCAGCTTATCCGGGACGGAACTCTATGGCTACACCTTC. It codes for CASSLSGTELYGYTF.

This chain uses TRBV4-3 with TRBJ1-1; D gene uncertain. The germline V gene has CDR1 LGHNA and CDR2 YSLEER. The ends were cut back, 1 base at V and 1 base at J, with 7 bases in the middle. This CDR3 comprises 14 residues. This chain's CDR3 is CASSQVGQNTEAFF. In DNA form, the CDR3 reads TGCGCCAGCAGCCAAGTAGGGCAGAACACTGAAGCTTTCTTT.

The chain recombines TRBV7-2 with TRBJ2-1, with D perhaps matching TRBD2 (6 bases). V was pared by 5 bases and J by 0 bases, with 11 bases between. The CDR3 extends over 15 amino acids. Per germline, CDR1 SGHTA and CDR2 FQGNSA. The CDR3 spells CASSGTFSSYNEQFF. CDR3 coding DNA: TGTGCCAGCAGCGGGACTTTTAGCTCCTACAATGAGCAGTTCTTC. Looking up the rest from reference TRBV7-2 and TRBJ2-1 gives the full variable domain: GAGVSQSPSNKVTEKGKDVELRCDPISGHTALYWYRQSLGQGLEFLIYFQGNSAPDKSGLPSDRFSAERTGGSVSTLTIQRTQQEDSAVYLCASSGTFSSYNEQFFGPGTRLTVL.

This chain links TRBV20-1 with TRBJ2-5; D unresolved. There are 11 residues in the CDR3. CDR1 is DFQATT and CDR2 is SNEGSKA in the germline V gene (reference sequence). With 4 bases removed from V and 3 bases from J, the gap between germline ends came to 6 bases. The CDR3 coding sequence is TGCAGTGCTACCTCAAAAGAGACCCAGTACTTC. It yields the protein CSATSKETQYF.